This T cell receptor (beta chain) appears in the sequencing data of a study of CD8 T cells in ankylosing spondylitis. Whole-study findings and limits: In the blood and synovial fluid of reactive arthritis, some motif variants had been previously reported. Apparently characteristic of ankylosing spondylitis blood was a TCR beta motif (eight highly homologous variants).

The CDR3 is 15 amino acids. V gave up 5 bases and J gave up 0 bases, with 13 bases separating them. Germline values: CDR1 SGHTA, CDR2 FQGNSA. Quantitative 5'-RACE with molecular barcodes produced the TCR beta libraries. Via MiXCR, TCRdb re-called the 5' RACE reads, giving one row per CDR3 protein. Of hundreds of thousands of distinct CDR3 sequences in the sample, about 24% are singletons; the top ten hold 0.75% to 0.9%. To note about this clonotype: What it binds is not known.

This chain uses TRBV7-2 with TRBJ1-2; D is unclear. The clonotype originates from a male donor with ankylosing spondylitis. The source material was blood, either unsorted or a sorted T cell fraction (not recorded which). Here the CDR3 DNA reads TGTGCCAGCAGCGGGCGCATGCTAGCTAACTATGGCTACACCTTC. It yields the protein CASSGRMLANYGYTF.